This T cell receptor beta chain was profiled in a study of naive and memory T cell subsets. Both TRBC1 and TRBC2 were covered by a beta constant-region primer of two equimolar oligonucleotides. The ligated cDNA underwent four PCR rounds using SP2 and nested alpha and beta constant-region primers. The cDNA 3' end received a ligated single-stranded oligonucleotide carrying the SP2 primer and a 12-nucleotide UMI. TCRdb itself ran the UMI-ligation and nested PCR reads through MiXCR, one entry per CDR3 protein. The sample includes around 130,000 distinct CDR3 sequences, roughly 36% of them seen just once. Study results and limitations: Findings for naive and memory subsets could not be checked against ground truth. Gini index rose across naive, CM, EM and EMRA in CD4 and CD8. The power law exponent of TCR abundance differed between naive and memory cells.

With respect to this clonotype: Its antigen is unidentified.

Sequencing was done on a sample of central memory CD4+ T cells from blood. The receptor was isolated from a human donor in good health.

CDR3 nucleotide sequence: TGCGCCAGCAGCTTGGCCGGGACAGGGAGGGATGAGCAGTTCTTC. Amino acids: CASSLAGTGRDEQFF. The chain is built from TRBV5-1 and TRBJ2-1; 9 positions match TRBD1. CDR3 length: 15 amino acids. Losses at the gene ends were 0 bases for V and 8 bases for J; bases not matched to a gene: 6. The germline CDR1 and CDR2 sequences are SGHRS and YFSETQ.